The count of the clone carrying this T cell receptor (beta chain) is one. In the study's own analysis: How many nucleated cells were present was estimated from reference gene primer amplification. The repertoire was sequenced with immunoSEQ multiplex PCR; TCRdb's copy has only in-frame clones and lacks some. Clone size and the V and J calls come from that table; the DNA yielded D and trimming. The sample includes around 180,000 clones, 88% of them seen just once. This entry comes from a study of blood T cell repertoires in COVID-19. Overall study context: Acute and convalescent COVID-19 samples came from the United States, Italy and Spain. T cells, B-cell-depleted T cells, or PBMCs provided the cDNA or gDNA that served as material.

V dropped 2 bases and J dropped 6; count of bases not matched to a gene: 4. Germline V gene lookup returns CDR1 SGHNT and CDR2 YENEEA. The CDR3 is made up of 14 amino acids. V and J are TRBV11-3 and TRBJ2-1; TRBD2 aligns across 7 bases. This sequence was found in a man aged 60 to 69 with acute or convalescent COVID-19. The sample comprised peripheral blood. In DNA, the CDR3 is TGTGCCAGCAGCTTACAGAGCGGGGTCAATGAGCAGTTCTTC. Amino acids: CASSLQSGVNEQFF.